Sequencing of this T cell receptor (beta chain) was carried out in a study of blood T cell repertoires in COVID-19. Study background: T cells, B-cell-depleted T cells, or PBMCs provided the cDNA or gDNA that served as material.

The CDR3 length is 14 residues. CDR1 and CDR2 (germline): PRHDT, FYEKMQ (reference sequence). Trimming left V 3 bases short and J 6 bases short, with 12 bases between. Generated by immunoSEQ multiplex PCR, the TCRdb table keeps only in-frame clones and is missing some. The table includes roughly 81,000 clones, roughly four fifths detected once. The genes are TRBV13 and TRBJ2-4; TRBD2 is a possible D gene (5 bases). Source material: peripheral blood. The receptor's source is a woman aged 70 to 79 with acute or convalescent COVID-19. The CDR3 DNA reads TGTGCCAGCAGCTTTCTACGGGAATTAAACATTCAGTACTTC. This gives the protein CASSFLRELNIQYF. The whole variable domain, remainder taken from reference TRBV13 and TRBJ2-4, is AAGVIQSPRHLIKEKRETATLKCYPIPRHDTVYWYQQGPGQDPQFLISFYEKMQSDKGSIPDRFSAQQFSDYHSELNMSSLELGDSALYFCASSFLRELNIQYFGAGTRLSVL.